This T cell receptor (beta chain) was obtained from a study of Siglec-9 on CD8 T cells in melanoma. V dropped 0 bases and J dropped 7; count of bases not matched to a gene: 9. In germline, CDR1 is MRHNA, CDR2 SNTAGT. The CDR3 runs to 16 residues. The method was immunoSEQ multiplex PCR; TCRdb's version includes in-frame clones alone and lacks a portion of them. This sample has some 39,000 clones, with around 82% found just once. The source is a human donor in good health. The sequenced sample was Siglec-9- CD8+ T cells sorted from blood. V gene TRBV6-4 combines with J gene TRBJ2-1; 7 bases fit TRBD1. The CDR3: CASSDSKGGKVNEQFF. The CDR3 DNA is TGTGCCAGCAGTGACTCGAAAGGGGGCAAAGTGAATGAGCAGTTCTTC.